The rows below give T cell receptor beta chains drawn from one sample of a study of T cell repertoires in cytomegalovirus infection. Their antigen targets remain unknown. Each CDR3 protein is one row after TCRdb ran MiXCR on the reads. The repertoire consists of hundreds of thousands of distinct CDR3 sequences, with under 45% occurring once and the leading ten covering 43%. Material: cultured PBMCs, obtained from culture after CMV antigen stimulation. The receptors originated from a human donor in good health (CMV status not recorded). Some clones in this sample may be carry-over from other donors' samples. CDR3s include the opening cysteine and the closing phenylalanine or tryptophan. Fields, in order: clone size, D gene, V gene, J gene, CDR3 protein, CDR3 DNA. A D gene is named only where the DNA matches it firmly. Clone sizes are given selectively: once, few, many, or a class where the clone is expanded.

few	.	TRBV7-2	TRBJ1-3	CASSSPMGNGNTIYF	TGTGCCAGCAGCTCCCCGATGGGGAATGGAAACACCATATATTTT
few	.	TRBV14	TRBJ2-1	CASSQGQNNEQFF	TGTGCCAGCAGCCAAGGCCAAAACAATGAGCAGTTCTTC
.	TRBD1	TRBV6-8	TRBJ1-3	CASSSGQGGNTIYF	TGTGCCAGCAGCTCGGGACAGGGCGGAAACACCATATATTTT
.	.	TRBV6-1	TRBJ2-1	CATLLSLGYNEQFF	TGTGCCACCCTGTTGAGCCTGGGCTACAATGAGCAGTTCTTC
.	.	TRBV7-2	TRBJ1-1	CASSVDRLSLGAEAFF	TGTGCCAGCAGCGTTGACAGGTTATCTTTGGGGGCTGAAGCTTTCTTT
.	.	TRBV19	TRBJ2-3	CASSQGLTAGDTQYF	TGTGCCAGTAGCCAGGGTCTCACGGCTGGAGATACGCAGTATTTT
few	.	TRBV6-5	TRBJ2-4	CASSSTFGGRDIQYF	TGTGCCAGCAGTTCCACCTTCGGGGGCAGGGACATTCAGTACTTC
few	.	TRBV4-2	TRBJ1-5	CASSQIDSRASNQPQHF	TGTGCCAGCAGCCAAATAGACAGTCGGGCTAGCAATCAGCCCCAGCATTTT
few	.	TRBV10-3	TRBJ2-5	CAISESGLEQETQYF	TGTGCCATCAGTGAGTCCGGCCTGGAACAAGAGACCCAGTACTTC
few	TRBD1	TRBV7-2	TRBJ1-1	CASSRGQGALNTEAFF	TGTGCCAGCAGCCGCGGACAGGGGGCCCTGAACACTGAAGCTTTCTTT
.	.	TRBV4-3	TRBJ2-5	CASSQGYLDETQYF	TGCGCCAGCAGCCAAGGGTACTTAGATGAGACCCAGTACTTC
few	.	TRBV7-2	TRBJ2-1	CASSTSAGPMEQFF	TGTGCCAGCAGCACCTCTGCCGGCCCAATGGAGCAGTTCTTC
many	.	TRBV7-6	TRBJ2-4	CASSADGNIQYF	TGTGCCAGCAGCGCCGACGGAAACATTCAGTACTTC
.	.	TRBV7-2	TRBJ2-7	CASSFRVVVGTSSYEQYF	TGTGCCAGCAGCTTTCGGGTCGTCGTGGGGACCTCCTCCTACGAGCAGTACTTC
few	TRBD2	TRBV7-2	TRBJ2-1	CASSLVPSFLGSGGPSSYNEQFF	TGTGCCAGCAGCTTAGTTCCCTCCTTCCTTGGGAGCGGGGGGCCAAGCTCCTACAATGAGCAGTTCTTC
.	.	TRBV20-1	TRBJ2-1	CSATSPRRNNEQFF	TGCAGTGCTACGAGTCCACGGAGAAACAATGAGCAGTTCTTC
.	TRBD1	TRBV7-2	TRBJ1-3	CASKNRGLGNTIYF	TGTGCCAGCAAAAACAGGGGGCTTGGAAACACCATATATTTT
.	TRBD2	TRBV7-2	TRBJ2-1	CASSLGGGGAYEQFF	TGTGCCAGCAGCTTAGGAGGCGGGGGGGCCTATGAGCAGTTCTTC
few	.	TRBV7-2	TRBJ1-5	CASSPQAHSNQPQHF	TGTGCCAGCAGCCCACAGGCCCATAGCAATCAGCCCCAGCATTTT
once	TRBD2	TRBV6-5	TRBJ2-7	CASSYALAGVGEQYF	TGTGCCAGCAGTTACGCACTAGCGGGAGTAGGCGAGCAGTACTTC
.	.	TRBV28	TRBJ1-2	CASSFYRRNYGYTF	TGTGCCAGCAGTTTCTACAGAAGAAACTATGGCTACACCTTC
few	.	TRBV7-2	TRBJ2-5	CASSLPGKETQYF	TGTGCCAGCAGCTTACCAGGGAAAGAGACCCAGTACTTC
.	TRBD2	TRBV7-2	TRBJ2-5	CASSPDSGRAMETQYF	TGTGCCAGCAGTCCAGATAGCGGGAGGGCCATGGAGACCCAGTACTTC
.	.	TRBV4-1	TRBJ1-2	CASSPGAPYGYTF	TGCGCCAGCAGCCCAGGGGCGCCCTATGGCTACACCTTC
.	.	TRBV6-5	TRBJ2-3	CASRVTTSTDTQYF	TGTGCCAGCAGGGTCACGACTAGCACAGATACGCAGTATTTT
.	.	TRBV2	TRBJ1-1	CASSEAWEAFF	TGTGCCAGCAGTGAAGCTTGGGAAGCTTTCTTT
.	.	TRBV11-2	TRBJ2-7	CASSPTAGSDEQYF	TGTGCCAGCAGCCCCACGGCGGGTTCGGACGAGCAGTACTTC
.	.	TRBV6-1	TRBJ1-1	CASSHRVENTEAFF	TGTGCCAGCAGCCATCGGGTTGAGAACACTGAAGCTTTCTTT
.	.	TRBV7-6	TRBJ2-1	CASSSLPNEQFF	TGTGCCAGCAGCTCCTTACCAAATGAGCAGTTCTTC
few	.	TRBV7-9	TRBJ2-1	CASSPPSGQPYNEQFF	TGTGCCAGCAGCCCACCAAGCGGCCAACCCTACAATGAGCAGTTCTTC
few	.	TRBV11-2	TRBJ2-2	CASSSPRQFTGELFF	TGTGCCAGCAGCTCCCCCCGACAGTTTACCGGGGAGCTGTTTTTT
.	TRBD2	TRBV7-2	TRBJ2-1	CASSFRREGLGQFF	TGTGCCAGCAGCTTCAGGCGGGAGGGCCTAGGGCAGTTCTTC
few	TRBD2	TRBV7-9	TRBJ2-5	CASSLGGGSEEETQYF	TGTGCCAGCAGCTTAGGAGGCGGGAGTGAAGAAGAGACCCAGTACTTC
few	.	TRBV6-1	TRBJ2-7	CASKSPGFEQYF	TGTGCCAGCAAGTCTCCGGGCTTCGAGCAGTACTTC
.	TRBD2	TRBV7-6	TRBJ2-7	CASSLGASGSYEQYF	TGTGCCAGCAGCTTAGGTGCTAGCGGGAGTTACGAGCAGTACTTC